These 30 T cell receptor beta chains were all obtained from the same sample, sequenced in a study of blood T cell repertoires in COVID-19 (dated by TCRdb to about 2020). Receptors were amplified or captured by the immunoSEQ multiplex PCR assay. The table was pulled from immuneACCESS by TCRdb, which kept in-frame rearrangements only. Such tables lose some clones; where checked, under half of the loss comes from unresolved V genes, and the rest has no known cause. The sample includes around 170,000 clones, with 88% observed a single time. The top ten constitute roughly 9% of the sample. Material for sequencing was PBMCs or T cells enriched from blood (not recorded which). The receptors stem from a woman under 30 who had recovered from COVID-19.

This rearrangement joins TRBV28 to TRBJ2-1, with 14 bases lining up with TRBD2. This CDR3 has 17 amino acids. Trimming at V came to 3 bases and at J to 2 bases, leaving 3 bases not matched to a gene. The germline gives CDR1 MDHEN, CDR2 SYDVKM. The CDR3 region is CASSFSGLAGAYNEQFF. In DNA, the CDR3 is TGTGCCAGCAGTTTCTCGGGACTAGCGGGAGCCTACAATGAGCAGTTCTTC.

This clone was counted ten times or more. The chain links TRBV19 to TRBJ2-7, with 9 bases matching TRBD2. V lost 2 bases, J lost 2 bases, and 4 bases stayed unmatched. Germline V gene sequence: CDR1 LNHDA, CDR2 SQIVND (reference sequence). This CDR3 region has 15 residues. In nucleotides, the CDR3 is TGTGCCAGTAGTATACGACTAGCGGATCCCTACGAGCAGTACTTC. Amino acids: CASSIRLADPYEQYF.

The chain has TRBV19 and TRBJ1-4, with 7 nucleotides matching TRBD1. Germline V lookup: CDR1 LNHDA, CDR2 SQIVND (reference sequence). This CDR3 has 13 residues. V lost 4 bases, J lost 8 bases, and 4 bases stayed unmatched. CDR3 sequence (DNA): TGTGCCAGTAGTACCGACAGGGAAGAAAAACTGTTTTTT. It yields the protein CASSTDREEKLFF.

The CDR3 reads CASSLDGGGLDTQYF. CDR3 in DNA: TGCGCCAGCAGCTTGGATGGCGGGGGGTTAGATACGCAGTATTTT. V gene TRBV5-1 combines with J gene TRBJ2-3; 8 nucleotides line up with TRBD2. The CDR3 is 15 amino acids. Germline V gives CDR1 SGHRS, CDR2 YFSETQ. V trimming: 0 bases; J trimming: 5 bases; junction bases outside the gene matches: 5. The whole variable domain, filled in from reference TRBV5-1 and TRBJ2-3, reads KAGVTQTPRYLIKTRGQQVTLSCSPISGHRSVSWYQQTPGQGLQFLFEYFSETQRNKGNFPGRFSGRQFSNSRSEMNVSTLELGDSALYLCASSLDGGGLDTQYFGPGTRLTVL.

CDR3 amino acids: CASSFYSSGNTIYF. CDR3 nucleotides: TGTGCCAGCAGCTTCTACAGCTCTGGAAACACCATATATTTT. The rearrangement uses TRBV7-9 and TRBJ1-3; D is unresolved. From germline, CDR1 is SEHNR and CDR2 FQNEAQ (reference sequence). The CDR3 consists of 14 residues. Trimming pared 3 bases from V and 0 bases from J, leaving 6 bases between.

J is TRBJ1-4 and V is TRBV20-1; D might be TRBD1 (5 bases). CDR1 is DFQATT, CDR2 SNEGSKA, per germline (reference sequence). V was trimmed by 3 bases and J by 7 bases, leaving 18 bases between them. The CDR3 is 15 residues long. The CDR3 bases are TGCAGTGCTAGTCCCACGGACCAGGGTTTTGAAAAACTGTTTTTT. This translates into CSASPTDQGFEKLFF.

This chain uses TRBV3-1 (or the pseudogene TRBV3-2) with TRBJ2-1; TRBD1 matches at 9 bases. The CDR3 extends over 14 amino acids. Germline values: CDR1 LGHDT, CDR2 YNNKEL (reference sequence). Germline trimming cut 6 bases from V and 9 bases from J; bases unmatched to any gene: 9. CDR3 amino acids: CASSSRDRESEQFF. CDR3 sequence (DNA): TGTGCCAGCAGTAGCCGGGACAGGGAGAGTGAGCAGTTCTTC.

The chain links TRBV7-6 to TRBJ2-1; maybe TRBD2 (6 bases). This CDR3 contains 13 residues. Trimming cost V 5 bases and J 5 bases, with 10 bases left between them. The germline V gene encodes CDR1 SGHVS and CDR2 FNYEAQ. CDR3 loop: CASSQGLHNEQFF. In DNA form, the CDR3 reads TGTGCCAGCAGCCAAGGACTACACAATGAGCAGTTCTTC.

The DNA for the CDR3 is TGTGCCAGCAGCTTTTCCCGGGGGTACACTGAAGCTTTCTTT. This translates into CASSFSRGYTEAFF. J is TRBJ1-1 and V is TRBV28, with a possible D match to TRBD1 (5 bases). Trimming cost V 6 bases and J 3 bases, with 14 bases left between them. The germline CDR1 and CDR2 sequences are MDHEN and SYDVKM. There are 14 residues in the CDR3.

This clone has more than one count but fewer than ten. In DNA form, the CDR3 reads TGTGCCAGCAGCCGGATTAGCGGGGGAAACAATGAGCAGTTCTTC. This encodes CASSRISGGNNEQFF. V is TRBV3-1 (or the pseudogene TRBV3-2) and J is TRBJ2-1; 9 bases are shared with TRBD2. Germline values: CDR1 LGHDT, CDR2 YNNKEL (reference sequence). The CDR3 runs 15 residues. V shed 4 bases, J shed 5 bases, and the junction held 6 bases outside the gene matches.

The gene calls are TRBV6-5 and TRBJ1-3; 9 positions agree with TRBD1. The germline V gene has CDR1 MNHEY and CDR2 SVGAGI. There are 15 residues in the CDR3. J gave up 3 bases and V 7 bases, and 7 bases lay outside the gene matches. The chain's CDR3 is CASTRQGGGGNTIYF. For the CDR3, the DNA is TGTGCCAGCACCAGACAGGGGGGAGGTGGAAACACCATATATTTT.

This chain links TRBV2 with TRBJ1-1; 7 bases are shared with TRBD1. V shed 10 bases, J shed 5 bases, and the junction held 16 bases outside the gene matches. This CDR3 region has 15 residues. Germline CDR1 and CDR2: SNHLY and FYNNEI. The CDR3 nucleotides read TGTGCCATTCGACAGGGTGTGTTCGAGAAGACTGAAGCTTTCTTT. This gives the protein CAIRQGVFEKTEAFF.

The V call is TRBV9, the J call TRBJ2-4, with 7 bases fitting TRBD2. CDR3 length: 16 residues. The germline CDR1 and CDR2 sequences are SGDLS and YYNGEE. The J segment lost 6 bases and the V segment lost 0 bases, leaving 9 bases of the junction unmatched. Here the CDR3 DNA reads TGTGCCAGCAGCGTAGCTGCTTTTGGGGGGGTAAACATTCAGTACTTC. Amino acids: CASSVAAFGGVNIQYF.

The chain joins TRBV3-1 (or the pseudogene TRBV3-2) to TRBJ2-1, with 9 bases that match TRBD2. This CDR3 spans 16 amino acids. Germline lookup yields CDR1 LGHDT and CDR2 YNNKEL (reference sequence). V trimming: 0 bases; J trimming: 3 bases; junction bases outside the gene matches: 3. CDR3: CASSQDWREGYNEQFF. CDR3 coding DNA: TGTGCCAGCAGCCAAGATTGGCGGGAGGGCTACAATGAGCAGTTCTTC.

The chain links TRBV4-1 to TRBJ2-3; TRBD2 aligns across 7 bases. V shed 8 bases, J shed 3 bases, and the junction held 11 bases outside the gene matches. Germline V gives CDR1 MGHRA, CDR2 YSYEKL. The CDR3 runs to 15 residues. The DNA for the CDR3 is TGCGCCAGCCGGGCCTCGCGGGAGAGGACAGATACGCAGTATTTT. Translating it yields CASRASRERTDTQYF.

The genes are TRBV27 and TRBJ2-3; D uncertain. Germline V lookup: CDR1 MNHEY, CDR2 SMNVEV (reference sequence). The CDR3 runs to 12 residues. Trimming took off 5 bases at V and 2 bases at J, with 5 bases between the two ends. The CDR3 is CASSTYTDTQYF. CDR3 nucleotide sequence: TGTGCCAGCAGTACATACACAGATACGCAGTATTTT.

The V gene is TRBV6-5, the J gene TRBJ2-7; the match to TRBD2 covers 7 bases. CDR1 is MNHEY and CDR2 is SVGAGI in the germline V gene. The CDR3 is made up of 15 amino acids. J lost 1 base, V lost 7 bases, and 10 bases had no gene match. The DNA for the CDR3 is TGTGCCAGCACCCTCTCGGGGGGACTGTCCTACGAGCAGTACTTC. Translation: CASTLSGGLSYEQYF.

CDR3 sequence: CASVGTYYGYTF. CDR3 DNA sequence: TGTGCCAGCGTTGGGACATATTACGGCTACACCTTC. The chain is built from TRBV7-2 and TRBJ1-2, with D possibly matching TRBD1 (6 bases). Trimming removed 8 bases at V and 8 bases at J, with 15 bases between. The V gene's germline CDR1 is SGHTA and CDR2 FQGNSA. The CDR3 spans 12 residues.

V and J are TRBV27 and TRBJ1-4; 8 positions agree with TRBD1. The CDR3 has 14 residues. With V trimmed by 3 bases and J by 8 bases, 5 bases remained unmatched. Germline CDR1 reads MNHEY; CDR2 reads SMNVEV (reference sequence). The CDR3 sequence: CASSFDRGREKLFF. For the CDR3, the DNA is TGTGCCAGCAGTTTCGACAGGGGAAGGGAAAAACTGTTTTTT.

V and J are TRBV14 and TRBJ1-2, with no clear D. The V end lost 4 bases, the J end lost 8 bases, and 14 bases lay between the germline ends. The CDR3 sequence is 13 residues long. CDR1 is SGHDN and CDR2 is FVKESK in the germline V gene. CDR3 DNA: TGTGCCAGCAGCCCCACCCGAGGAAGCGGCTACACCTTC. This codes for CASSPTRGSGYTF.

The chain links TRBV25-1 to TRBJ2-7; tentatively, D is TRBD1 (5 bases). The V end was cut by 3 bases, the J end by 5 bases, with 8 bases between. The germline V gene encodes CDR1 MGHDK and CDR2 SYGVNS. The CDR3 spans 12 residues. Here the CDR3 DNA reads TGTGCCAGCAGTGACCAGGGTCACGAGCAGTACTTC. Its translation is CASSDQGHEQYF.

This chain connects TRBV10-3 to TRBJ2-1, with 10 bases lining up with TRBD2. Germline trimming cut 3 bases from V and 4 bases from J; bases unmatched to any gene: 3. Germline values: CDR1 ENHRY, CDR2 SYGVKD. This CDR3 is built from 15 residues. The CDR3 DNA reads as TGTGCCATCAGTGAAAGTAGCGGGGGGTACAATGAGCAGTTCTTC. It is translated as CAISESSGGYNEQFF.

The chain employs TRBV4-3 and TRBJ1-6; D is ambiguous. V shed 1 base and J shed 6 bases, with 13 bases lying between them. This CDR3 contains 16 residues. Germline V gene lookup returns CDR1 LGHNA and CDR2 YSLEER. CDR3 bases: TGCGCCAGCAGCCAAGGAGCGGCGGCGGGTAATTCACCCCTCCACTTT. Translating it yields CASSQGAAAGNSPLHF.

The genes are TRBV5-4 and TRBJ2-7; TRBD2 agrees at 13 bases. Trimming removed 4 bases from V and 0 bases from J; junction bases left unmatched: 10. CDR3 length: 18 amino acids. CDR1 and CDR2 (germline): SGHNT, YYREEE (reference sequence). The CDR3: CASSRPGTSGVSSYEQYF. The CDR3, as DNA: TGTGCCAGCAGCCGGCCGGGGACTAGCGGGGTTAGCTCCTACGAGCAGTACTTC.

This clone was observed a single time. The CDR3 region is CASSSREQKRDSPLHF. DNA for the CDR3: TGTGCCAGCAGCTCCCGGGAGCAGAAAAGAGATTCACCCCTCCACTTT. The chain recombines TRBV11-2 with TRBJ1-6; unclear D gene. V dropped 4 bases and J dropped 8 bases, with 18 bases sitting between them. This CDR3 has 16 residues. Germline CDR1 and CDR2: SGHAT and FQNNGV.

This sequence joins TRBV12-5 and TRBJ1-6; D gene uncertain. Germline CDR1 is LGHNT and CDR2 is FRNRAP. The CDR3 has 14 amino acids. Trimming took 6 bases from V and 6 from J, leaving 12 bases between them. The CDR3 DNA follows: TGTGCTAGTGGACCTACAGTTACTAATTCACCCCTCCACTTT. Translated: CASGPTVTNSPLHF.

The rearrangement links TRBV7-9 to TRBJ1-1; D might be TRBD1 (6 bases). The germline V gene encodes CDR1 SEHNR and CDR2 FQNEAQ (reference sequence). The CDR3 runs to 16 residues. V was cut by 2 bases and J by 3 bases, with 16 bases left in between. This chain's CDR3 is CASSLKLQGKDTEAFF. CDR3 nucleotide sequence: TGTGCCAGCAGCTTAAAGCTCCAGGGGAAAGACACTGAAGCTTTCTTT.

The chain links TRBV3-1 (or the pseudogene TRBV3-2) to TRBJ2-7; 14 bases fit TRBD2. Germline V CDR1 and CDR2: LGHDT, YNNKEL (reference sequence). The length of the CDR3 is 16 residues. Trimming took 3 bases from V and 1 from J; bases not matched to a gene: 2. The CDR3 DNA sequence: TGTGCCAGCAGCCAGGGACTAGCGGGAGTATCCTACGAGCAGTACTTC. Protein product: CASSQGLAGVSYEQYF.

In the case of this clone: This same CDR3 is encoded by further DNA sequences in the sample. CDR3 nucleotides: TGTGCCAGCAGCACGAGCTCCTACAATGAGCAGTTCTTC. Encoded protein: CASSTSSYNEQFF. The chain combines TRBV6-2 or TRBV6-3 with TRBJ2-1, with unresolved D. V was trimmed by 6 bases and J by 0 bases, leaving 6 bases between them. Germline V lookup: CDR1 MNHEY, CDR2 SVGEGT. The CDR3 runs to 13 residues.

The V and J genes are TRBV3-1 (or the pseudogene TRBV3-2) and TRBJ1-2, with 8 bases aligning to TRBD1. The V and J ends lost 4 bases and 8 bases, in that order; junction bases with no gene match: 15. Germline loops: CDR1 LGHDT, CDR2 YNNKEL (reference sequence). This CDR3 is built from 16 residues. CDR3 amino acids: CASSPASGQGIVGYTF. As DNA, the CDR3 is TGTGCCAGCAGCCCTGCCTCCGGACAGGGTATAGTCGGCTACACCTTC.